These 3 T cell receptor beta chains were sequenced from one sample in a study of radiotherapy plus CTLA-4 blockade in lung cancer. Data came from immunoSEQ multiplex PCR; TCRdb stores just in-frame clones and leaves some out. The sample lists 60,000 to 75,000 clones, roughly three quarters seen once, with approximately 15% in the top ten. Specimen: peripheral blood, collected from a patient treated with radiotherapy plus ipilimumab. The receptors come from a human donor with non-small cell lung cancer whose response to radiotherapy plus ipilimumab could not be evaluated. Some clones in this sample may be carry-over from other donors' samples.

The chain is built from TRBV4-2 and TRBJ2-1; 7 bases align to TRBD2. The CDR3 length is 18 residues. V gave up 1 base and J gave up 4 bases; unmatched junction bases: 13. Germline values: CDR1 LGHNA, CDR2 YNFKEQ. The CDR3 reads CASSQVGNGGGPYNEQFF. Here the CDR3 DNA reads TGTGCCAGCAGCCAAGTGGGTAACGGCGGGGGACCTTACAATGAGCAGTTCTTC.

This rearrangement joins TRBV11-2 to TRBJ2-5; the match to TRBD1 covers 7 bases. The CDR3 loop spans 15 amino acids. V was clipped by 0 bases and J by 7 bases; unmatched bases: 8. Germline V gene data show CDR1 as SGHAT and CDR2 as FQNNGV. The CDR3: CASSLDGDRSGTQYF. The CDR3 nucleotides read TGTGCCAGCAGCTTAGACGGGGACAGAAGTGGGACCCAGTACTTC.

V gene TRBV5-4 combines with J gene TRBJ1-2; the D gene is possibly TRBD1 (6 bases). Trimming shortened V by 0 bases and J by 2 bases, and 11 bases separated the two germline ends. Germline loops: CDR1 SGHNT, CDR2 YYREEE (reference sequence). The length of the CDR3 is 15 residues. This CDR3 is CASSLGGQQNYGYTF. CDR3 DNA sequence: TGTGCCAGCAGCTTGGGGGGGCAGCAGAACTATGGCTACACCTTC.